This T cell receptor beta chain originates from a study of blood T cell repertoires in COVID-19. Between the trimmed V and J ends, which lost 6 bases and 15 bases, there was a span of 21 bases. Looked up from germline, CDR1 is MNHEY and CDR2 is SVGAGI. The CDR3 spans 14 residues. The authors' processing: Nucleated cell number was recorded as an estimate derived from reference gene primer amplification. Libraries were prepared by immunoSEQ multiplex PCR; TCRdb keeps only in-frame clonotypes and omits some of them. The D gene and trimming were derived from the DNA, and the V and J assignments and clone size from that table. The sample includes approximately 330,000 clones, nearly 90% of them seen just once. Before being deemed recovered, Cohort 3 donors had two negative PCRs, clearance, or symptom resolution.

This clonotype was sampled from a woman aged 25 to 39 who had recovered from COVID-19. This chain connects TRBV6-5 to TRBJ1-6; D is ambiguous. The sequenced sample was PBMCs or T cells enriched from blood (not recorded which). CDR3 bases: TGTGCCAGCAGCAGGACGATGACTTTAGCGCACCTCCACTTT. Translated: CASSRTMTLAHLHF.